The 21 T cell receptor beta chains reported below all come from one sample, sequenced in a study of cytomegalovirus exposure and HLA in healthy donors (dated by TCRdb to the late 2010s). The library came from the immunoSEQ multiplex PCR assay. TCRdb limited this immuneACCESS table to in-frame rearrangements with V and J called. A share of clones is missing; checked studies link under half to unresolved V genes, and the rest is unexplained. Across this sample there are 150,000 to 200,000 clones, with approximately 87% seen only once. More than 1.2% of the sample lies in the top ten. The specimen sequenced was PBMCs. These receptors originate from a woman aged 25 to 39 in good health and CMV-seronegative.

The chain carries TRBV27 and TRBJ1-2; D is unclear. With 2 bases removed from V and 11 bases from J, the gap between germline ends came to 15 bases. The germline gives CDR1 MNHEY, CDR2 SMNVEV (reference sequence). This CDR3 has 13 amino acids. The CDR3 here is CASSLPREGAYTF. Here the CDR3 DNA reads TGTGCCAGCAGTTTACCAAGGGAGGGAGCGTACACCTTC.

The chain links TRBV5-1 to TRBJ1-6; D perhaps matches TRBD1 (6 bases). The CDR3 sequence is 18 residues long. V was cut by 0 bases and J by 0 bases, with 13 bases left in between. Per germline, CDR1 SGHRS and CDR2 YFSETQ. DNA of the CDR3: TGCGCCAGCAGCTTGGGACAGGCGGCCAGCTCCTATAATTCACCCCTCCACTTT. It encodes CASSLGQAASSYNSPLHF.

The rearrangement uses TRBV6-1 and TRBJ1-2, with 7 positions matching TRBD1. The germline gives CDR1 MNHNS, CDR2 SASEGT. The V and J ends lost 5 bases and 5 bases, in that order; junction bases with no gene match: 5. The CDR3 runs to 13 residues. The CDR3 protein is CASSLTGLYGYTF. CDR3 coding DNA: TGTGCCAGCAGTTTGACAGGGTTGTATGGCTACACCTTC.

This clone was found once. CDR3 nucleotide sequence: TGTGCCTGGAGTGACTCCGGGACAGGAGAAGAAAAACTGTTTTTT. This sequence encodes CAWSDSGTGEEKLFF. The chain employs TRBV30 and TRBJ1-4; 8 positions agree with TRBD1. J lost 8 bases, V lost 1 base, and 9 bases had no gene match. The V gene's germline CDR1 is GTSNPN and CDR2 SVGIG (reference sequence). The CDR3 is 15 amino acids.

On this clone: The junction differs from germline at one of its ends, possibly a read error. The V gene is TRBV7-7, the J gene TRBJ2-7; 9 nucleotides match TRBD1. Germline assignment: CDR1 SSHAT and CDR2 FNYEAQ (reference sequence). The CDR3 totals 14 residues. CDR3 amino acids: CASSPGTGNYEQYF. In DNA form, the CDR3 reads TGTGCTAGCAGCCCAGGGACAGGGAATTACGAGCAGTACTTC.

The J gene is TRBJ1-1, the V gene TRBV19; the D gene is possibly TRBD1 (6 bases). The germline V gene encodes CDR1 LNHDA and CDR2 SQIVND (reference sequence). The V gene lost 5 bases and the J gene lost 3 bases, with 13 bases spanning the gap. This CDR3 has 14 residues. As DNA, the CDR3 is TGTGCCAGTAGTGAACAGGGTCAACACACTGAAGCTTTCTTT. It codes for CASSEQGQHTEAFF. The whole variable domain, filled in from reference TRBV19 and TRBJ1-1, reads DGGITQSPKYLFRKEGQNVTLSCEQNLNHDAMYWYRQDPGQGLRLIYYSQIVNDFQKGDIAEGYSVSREKKESFPLTVTSAQKNPTAFYLCASSEQGQHTEAFFGQGTRLTVV.

CDR3 coding DNA: TGTGCCAGTAGTTCAGGGGCCCCGAAAGAGACCCAGTACTTC. This codes for CASSSGAPKETQYF. The chain combines TRBV19 with TRBJ2-5, with D perhaps TRBD1 (6 bases). In germline, CDR1 is LNHDA, CDR2 SQIVND (reference sequence). The CDR3 is made up of 14 amino acids. V shed 5 bases and J shed 3 bases, with 13 bases lying between them.

The chain is built from TRBV5-5 and TRBJ2-7; 9 bases fit TRBD2. Trimming took 0 bases from V and 4 from J; bases not matched to a gene: 5. The germline V gene encodes CDR1 SGHKS and CDR2 YYEKEE (reference sequence). The CDR3 runs to 15 residues. The CDR3 spells CASSLAAGGLYEQYF. The CDR3 DNA is TGTGCCAGCAGCTTGGCGGCGGGGGGGCTATACGAGCAGTACTTC.

Notes on this clone: This sample includes further DNA sequences coding for the same CDR3. J is TRBJ2-1 and V is TRBV4-2, with D possibly being TRBD2 (5 bases). The V end was cut by 1 base, the J end by 1 base, with 8 bases between. CDR1 is LGHNA, CDR2 YNFKEQ, per germline. This CDR3 region has 15 residues. The CDR3 DNA is TGTGCCAGCAGCCAAGTAAGCGGTTCCTACAATGAGCAGTTCTTC. Translation: CASSQVSGSYNEQFF.

V gene TRBV7-9 combines with J gene TRBJ1-5; 12 nucleotides match TRBD1. Unmatched junction bases numbered 5, after V lost 5 bases and J lost 6 bases. CDR1 and CDR2 from the germline V gene are SEHNR and FQNEAQ (reference sequence). The CDR3 consists of 15 residues. CDR3 sequence reads: CASSPGQGASQPQHF. CDR3 DNA sequence: TGTGCCAGCAGCCCGGGACAGGGGGCTTCTCAGCCCCAGCATTTT.

This clone appeared once. V gene TRBV5-1 combines with J gene TRBJ2-2; possibly TRBD2 for D (6 bases). Trimming took 1 base from V and 1 from J, leaving 14 bases between them. Germline V lookup: CDR1 SGHRS, CDR2 YFSETQ. The CDR3 has 17 amino acids. The DNA for the CDR3 is TGCGCCAGCAGCTTGCCGCTGGGACTTCTGAACACCGGGGAGCTGTTTTTT. It yields the protein CASSLPLGLLNTGELFF. Full variable domain (rest looked up from reference TRBV5-1 and TRBJ2-2): KAGVTQTPRYLIKTRGQQVTLSCSPISGHRSVSWYQQTPGQGLQFLFEYFSETQRNKGNFPGRFSGRQFSNSRSEMNVSTLELGDSALYLCASSLPLGLLNTGELFFGEGSRLTVL.

The chain recombines TRBV7-9 with TRBJ2-1, with no clear D. The length of the CDR3 is 15 residues. Trimming removed 5 bases at V and 6 bases at J, with 17 bases between. Germline V gene lookup returns CDR1 SEHNR and CDR2 FQNEAQ (reference sequence). The CDR3 reads CASSRDTEPINEQFF. In nucleotides, the CDR3 is TGTGCCAGCAGCCGAGACACTGAACCTATCAATGAGCAGTTCTTC.

V is TRBV5-6 and J is TRBJ1-1, with TRBD1 matching 7 bases. CDR1 and CDR2 from the germline V gene are SGHDT and YYEEEE. This CDR3 is built from 14 residues. V lost 0 bases to trimming and J lost 3 bases; unmatched junction nucleotides: 2. CDR3 in amino acids: CASSLVTGHTEAFF. CDR3 in DNA: TGTGCCAGCAGCTTGGTGACAGGGCACACTGAAGCTTTCTTT.

The chain joins TRBV5-1 to TRBJ1-4, with D maybe TRBD1 (6 bases). The CDR3 consists of 19 residues. Germline loops: CDR1 SGHRS, CDR2 YFSETQ. V dropped 9 bases and J dropped 5 bases, with 32 bases sitting between them. The CDR3 nucleotides are TGCGCCAAACCCAGCAGCATCGCAGTAGGAGACAGGATGAATGAAAAACTGTTTTTT. Protein sequence: CAKPSSIAVGDRMNEKLFF.

The chain uses TRBV4-3 and TRBJ1-3; D is possibly TRBD1 (6 bases). Germline V gene lookup returns CDR1 LGHNA and CDR2 YSLEER. V lost 1 base, J lost 0 bases, and 7 bases lay in between. The CDR3 sequence is 15 residues long. The CDR3: CASSQVGGSGNTIYF. CDR3 nucleotides: TGCGCCAGCAGCCAAGTAGGGGGCTCTGGAAACACCATATATTTT.

The chain couples TRBV6-1 to TRBJ2-6; tentatively, D is TRBD1 (5 bases). Germline V gives CDR1 MNHNS, CDR2 SASEGT. Trimming removed 2 bases from V and 4 bases from J, with 15 bases in between. This CDR3 is 17 amino acids long. The CDR3 DNA reads TGTGCCAGCAGTGAACGGACAAACCCATCCGGGGCCAACGTCCTGACTTTC. Amino acid sequence: CASSERTNPSGANVLTF.

The rearrangement joins TRBV7-6 to TRBJ2-5; 8 bases fit TRBD1. This CDR3 has 15 amino acids. The V segment lost 4 bases and the J segment 4 bases; nucleotides outside the gene matches: 8. Germline V gene sequence: CDR1 SGHVS, CDR2 FNYEAQ. CDR3 residues: CASSSQDRASETQYF. The CDR3 coding sequence is TGTGCCAGCAGCTCCCAGGACAGGGCGTCAGAGACCCAGTACTTC.

The chain uses TRBV7-2 and TRBJ1-2; possibly TRBD1 for D (5 bases). The CDR3 spans 15 residues. Per the germline V gene, CDR1 is SGHTA and CDR2 is FQGNSA. V lost 5 bases to trimming and J lost 8 bases, with 21 bases between them. CDR3 nucleotide sequence: TGTGCCAGCAGCACGAGGGCCTCTTCTGGGGGGGGCTACACCTTC. It is translated as CASSTRASSGGGYTF. Full variable domain (outside the CDR3, taken from reference TRBV7-2 and TRBJ1-2): GAGVSQSPSNKVTEKGKDVELRCDPISGHTALYWYRQSLGQGLEFLIYFQGNSAPDKSGLPSDRFSAERTGGSVSTLTIQRTQQEDSAVYLCASSTRASSGGGYTFGSGTRLTVV.

This clone was picked up one time. This chain joins TRBV23-1 and TRBJ1-2, with D perhaps TRBD1 (5 bases). TRBV23-1 qualifies as an ORF whose function is uncertain. CDR3 length: 12 amino acids. V gave up 2 bases and J gave up 8 bases, with 9 bases separating them. The CDR3 spells CASSQVQVGYTF. CDR3 bases: TGCGCCAGCAGTCAAGTACAGGTAGGCTACACCTTC.

This clone was detected only once. In DNA form, the CDR3 reads TGCGCCAGCTTCCTCGGGGAGTACAACCTCCAAGAGACCCAGTACTTC. It is translated as CASFLGEYNLQETQYF. The chain recombines TRBV5-1 with TRBJ2-5, with D possibly TRBD2 on 5 matching bases. This CDR3 spans 16 amino acids. V lost 7 bases to trimming and J lost 1 base, with 20 bases between them. From germline, CDR1 is SGHRS and CDR2 YFSETQ.

The CDR3 here is CATSRETVMSRLSSFMNTEAFF. CDR3 in DNA: TGTGCCACCAGCAGAGAAACGGTGATGAGTCGTCTGTCGTCTTTTATGAACACTGAAGCTTTCTTT. V is TRBV15 and J is TRBJ1-1; D gene ambiguous. This CDR3 comprises 22 residues. The germline gives CDR1 LNHNV, CDR2 YYDKDF (reference sequence). V was pared by 0 bases and J by 0 bases, with 29 bases between.